Here is one T cell receptor beta chain with its context. This sample is drawn from a study of T cell changes during pregnancy in multiple sclerosis. Per germline, CDR1 SGHTA and CDR2 FQGNSA. The CDR3 length is 13 residues. Trimming left V 2 bases short and J 3 bases short, with 7 bases between. Here immunoSEQ multiplex PCR was the method, and the copy in TCRdb shows in-frame clones only, minus some. The sample yields over 65,000 clones, under 95% seen once. Sequencing was performed on peripheral blood, taken in the second trimester of pregnancy. This receptor was obtained from a female donor with multiple sclerosis, enrolled in a pregnancy study. The gene calls are TRBV7-2 and TRBJ1-1; D remains unclear. In DNA form, the CDR3 reads TGTGCCAGCAGCTTAACGAGGGACACTGAAGCTTTCTTT. Amino acids: CASSLTRDTEAFF.